The source of this T cell receptor (beta chain) is a study of T-cell memory formation after mild COVID-19. Study-wide background: Largely, TCR clusters stayed within a single donor.

Overall study findings and caveats: CD4+ contracting clones were mainly CM and EM; CD8+ ones, EMRA. Whether second-wave clones peaking at day 37 were SARS-CoV-2 specific went unconfirmed.

This CDR3 has 15 amino acids. The V segment lost 5 bases and the J segment 14 bases; nucleotides outside the gene matches: 13. The germline V gene has CDR1 DFQATT and CDR2 SNEGSKA (reference sequence). In this sample, this clonotype turned up a few times. Its antigen remains unknown. UMIs and sample barcodes were carried by the TCR alpha and TCR beta cDNA libraries that 5'RACE produced using constant-segment primers. TCRdb re-derived calls from the 5' RACE reads in MiXCR, one entry per CDR3 protein. The data hold 350,000 or so distinct CDR3 sequences, with approximately 13% observed a single time. This TCR was sampled from a man aged 18 to 30 who had mild COVID-19 (a few samples of this study predate the infection). Cell type and time point are not known. Sequenced input: PBMCs or a T cell subset sorted from them (not recorded which). The J gene is TRBJ2-1, the V gene TRBV20-1; TRBD2 aligns across 15 bases. The CDR3 sequence is CSAQPGTSGGLGEFF. The CDR3 coding sequence is TGCAGTGCTCAACCCGGGACTAGCGGGGGGCTGGGGGAGTTCTTC.